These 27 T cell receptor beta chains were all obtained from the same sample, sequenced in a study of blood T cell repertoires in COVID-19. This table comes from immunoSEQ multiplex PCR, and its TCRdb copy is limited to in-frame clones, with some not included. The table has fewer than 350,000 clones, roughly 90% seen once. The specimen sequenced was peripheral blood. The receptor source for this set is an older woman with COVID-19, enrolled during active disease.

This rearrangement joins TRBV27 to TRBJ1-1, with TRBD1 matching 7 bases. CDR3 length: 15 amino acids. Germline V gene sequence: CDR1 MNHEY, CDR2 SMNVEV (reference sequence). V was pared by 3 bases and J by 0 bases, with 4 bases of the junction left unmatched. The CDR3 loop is CASSLTGYLNTEAFF. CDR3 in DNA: TGTGCCAGCAGTTTGACAGGGTATTTGAACACTGAAGCTTTCTTT.

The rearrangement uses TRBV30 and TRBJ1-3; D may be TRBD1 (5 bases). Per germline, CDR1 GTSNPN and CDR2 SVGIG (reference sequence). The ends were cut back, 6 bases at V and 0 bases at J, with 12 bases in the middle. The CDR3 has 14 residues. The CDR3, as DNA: TGTGCCTGCGGCGACAGACCCTCTGGAAACACCATATATTTT. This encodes CACGDRPSGNTIYF.

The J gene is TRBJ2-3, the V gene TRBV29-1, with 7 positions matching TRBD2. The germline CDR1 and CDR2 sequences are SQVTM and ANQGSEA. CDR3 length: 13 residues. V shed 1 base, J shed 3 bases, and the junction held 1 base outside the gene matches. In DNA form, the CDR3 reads TGCAGCGTTGAAGCCGGGGGGACAGATACGCAGTATTTT. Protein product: CSVEAGGTDTQYF.

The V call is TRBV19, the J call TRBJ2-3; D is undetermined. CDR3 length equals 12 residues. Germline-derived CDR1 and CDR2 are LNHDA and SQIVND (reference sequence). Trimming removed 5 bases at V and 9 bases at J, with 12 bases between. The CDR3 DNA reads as TGTGCCAGTAGTGGTCCTATAGAGACGCAGTATTTT. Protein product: CASSGPIETQYF.

The CDR3, as DNA: TGTGCCACCAGTGACCATGACACCACAGGCGGGCAGTACTTC. It translates to CATSDHDTTGGQYF. The V and J genes are TRBV24-1 and TRBJ2-7; maybe TRBD1 (5 bases). The germline V gene encodes CDR1 KGHDR and CDR2 SFDVKD. This CDR3 has 14 residues. V lost 4 bases and J lost 9, with 18 bases in between.

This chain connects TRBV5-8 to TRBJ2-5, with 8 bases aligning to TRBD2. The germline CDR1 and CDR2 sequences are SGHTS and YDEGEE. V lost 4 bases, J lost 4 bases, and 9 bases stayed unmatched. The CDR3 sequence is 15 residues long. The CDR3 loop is CASSPPTGGRETQYF. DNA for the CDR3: TGTGCCAGCAGCCCCCCCACGGGGGGGCGAGAGACCCAGTACTTC.

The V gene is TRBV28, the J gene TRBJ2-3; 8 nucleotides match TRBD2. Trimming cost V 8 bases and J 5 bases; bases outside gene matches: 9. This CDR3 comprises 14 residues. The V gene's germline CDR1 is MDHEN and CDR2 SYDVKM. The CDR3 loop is CASSDSGGKDTQYF. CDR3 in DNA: TGTGCCAGCTCTGACAGCGGGGGTAAAGATACGCAGTATTTT. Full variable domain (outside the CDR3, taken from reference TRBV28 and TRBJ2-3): DVKVTQSSRYLVKRTGEKVFLECVQDMDHENMFWYRQDPGLGLRLIYFSYDVKMKEKGDIPEGYSVSREKKERFSLILESASTNQTSMYLCASSDSGGKDTQYFGPGTRLTVL.

The CDR3 reads CASSPRGQGGGNTIYF. In DNA, the CDR3 is TGTGCCAGCAGCCCGAGGGGACAGGGGGGAGGAAACACCATATATTTT. The genes are TRBV7-9 and TRBJ1-3; 11 nucleotides agree with TRBD1. Trimming at V came to 5 bases and at J to 4 bases, leaving 7 bases not matched to a gene. CDR3 length equals 16 residues. Germline V gene lookup returns CDR1 SEHNR and CDR2 FQNEAQ (reference sequence).

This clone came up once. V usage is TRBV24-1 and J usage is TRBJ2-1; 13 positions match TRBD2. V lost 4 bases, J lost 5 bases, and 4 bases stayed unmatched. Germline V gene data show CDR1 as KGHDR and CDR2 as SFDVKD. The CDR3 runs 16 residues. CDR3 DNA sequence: TGTGCCACCAGTGAACTAGGGACTAGCGGGGACAATGAGCAGTTCTTC. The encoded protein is CATSELGTSGDNEQFF.

The CDR3 region is CASSPQGGYEQYF. The DNA for the CDR3 is TGTGCCAGCAGCCCGCAGGGCGGCTACGAGCAGTACTTC. This chain joins TRBV3-1 (or the pseudogene TRBV3-2) and TRBJ2-7; tentatively, D is TRBD1 (5 bases). The CDR3 length is 13 residues. V was pared by 4 bases and J by 3 bases, with 10 bases between. The V gene's germline CDR1 is LGHDT and CDR2 YNNKEL (reference sequence).

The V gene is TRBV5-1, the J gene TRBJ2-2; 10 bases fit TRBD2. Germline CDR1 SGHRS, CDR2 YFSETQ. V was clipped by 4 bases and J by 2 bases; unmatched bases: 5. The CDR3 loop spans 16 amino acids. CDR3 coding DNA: TGCGCCAGCAGCGCCACTAGCGGGGCTAACACCGGGGAGCTGTTTTTT. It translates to CASSATSGANTGELFF.

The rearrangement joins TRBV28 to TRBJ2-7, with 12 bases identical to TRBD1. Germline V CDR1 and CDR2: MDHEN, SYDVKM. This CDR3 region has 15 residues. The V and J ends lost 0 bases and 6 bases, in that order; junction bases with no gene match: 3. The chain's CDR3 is CASSLWGQGAAEQYF. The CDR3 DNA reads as TGTGCCAGCAGTTTATGGGGACAGGGGGCGGCCGAGCAGTACTTC.

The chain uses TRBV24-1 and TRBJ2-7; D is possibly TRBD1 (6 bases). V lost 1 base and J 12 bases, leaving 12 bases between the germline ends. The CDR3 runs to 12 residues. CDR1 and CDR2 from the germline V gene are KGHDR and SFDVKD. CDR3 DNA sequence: TGTGCCACCAGTGATTTTAGGGGGAAGGGGTACTTC. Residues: CATSDFRGKGYF.

CDR3 protein: CASSLLGDEQYF. The CDR3, as DNA: TGCGCCAGCAGTCTCCTCGGGGACGAGCAGTACTTC. V gene TRBV23-1 combines with J gene TRBJ2-7, with D possibly TRBD2 on 5 matching bases. TRBV23-1 has ORF status, its function being uncertain. The CDR3 is 12 amino acids. The V end lost 4 bases, the J end lost 5 bases, and 9 bases lay between the germline ends.

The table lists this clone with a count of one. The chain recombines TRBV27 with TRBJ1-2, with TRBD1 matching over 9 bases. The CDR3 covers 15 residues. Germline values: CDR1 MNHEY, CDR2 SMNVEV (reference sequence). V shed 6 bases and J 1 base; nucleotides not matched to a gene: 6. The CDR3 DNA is TGTGCCAGCAGCCACACAGGGGGCAGTAACTATGGCTACACCTTC. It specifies CASSHTGGSNYGYTF.

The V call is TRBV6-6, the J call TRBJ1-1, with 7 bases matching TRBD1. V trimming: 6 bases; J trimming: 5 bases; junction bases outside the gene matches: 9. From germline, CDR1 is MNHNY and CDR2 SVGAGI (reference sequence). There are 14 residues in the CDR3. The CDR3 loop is CASRGKGANTEAFF. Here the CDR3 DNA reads TGTGCCAGCAGGGGGAAGGGGGCAAATACTGAAGCTTTCTTT.

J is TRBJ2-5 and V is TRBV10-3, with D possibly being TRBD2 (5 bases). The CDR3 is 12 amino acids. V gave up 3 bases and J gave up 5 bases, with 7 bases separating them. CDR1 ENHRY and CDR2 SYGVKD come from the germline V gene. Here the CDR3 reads CAISERRETQYF. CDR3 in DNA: TGTGCCATCAGTGAACGGAGGGAGACCCAGTACTTC.

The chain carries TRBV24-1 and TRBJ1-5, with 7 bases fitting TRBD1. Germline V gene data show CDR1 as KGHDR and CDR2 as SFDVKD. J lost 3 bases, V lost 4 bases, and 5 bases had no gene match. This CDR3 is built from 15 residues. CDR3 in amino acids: CATSEEGANNQPQHF. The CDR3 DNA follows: TGTGCCACCAGTGAGGAGGGGGCGAACAATCAGCCCCAGCATTTT.

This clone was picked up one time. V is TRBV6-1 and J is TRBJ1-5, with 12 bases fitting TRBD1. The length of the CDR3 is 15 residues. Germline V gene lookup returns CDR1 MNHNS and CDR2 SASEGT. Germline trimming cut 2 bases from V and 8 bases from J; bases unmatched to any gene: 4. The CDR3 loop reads CASSEKGQGAEPQHF. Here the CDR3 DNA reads TGTGCCAGCAGTGAAAAGGGACAGGGGGCCGAGCCCCAGCATTTT.

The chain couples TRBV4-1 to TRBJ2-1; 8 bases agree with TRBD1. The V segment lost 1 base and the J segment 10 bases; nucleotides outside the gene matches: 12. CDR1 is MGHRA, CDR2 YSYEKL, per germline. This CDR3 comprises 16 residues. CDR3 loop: CASSQAPRGREYEQFF. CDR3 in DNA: TGCGCCAGCAGCCAAGCGCCCAGGGGGCGCGAATACGAGCAGTTCTTC.

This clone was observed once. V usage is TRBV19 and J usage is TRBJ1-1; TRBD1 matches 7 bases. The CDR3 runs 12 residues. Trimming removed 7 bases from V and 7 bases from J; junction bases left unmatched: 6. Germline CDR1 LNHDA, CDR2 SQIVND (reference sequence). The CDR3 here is CASTSGQDEAFF. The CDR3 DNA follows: TGTGCCAGTACCTCTGGACAGGATGAAGCTTTCTTT.

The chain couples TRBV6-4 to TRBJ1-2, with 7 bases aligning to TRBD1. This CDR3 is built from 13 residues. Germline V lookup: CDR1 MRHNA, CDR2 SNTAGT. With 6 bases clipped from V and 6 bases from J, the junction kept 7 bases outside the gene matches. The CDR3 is CASSPTGLNGYTF. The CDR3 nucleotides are TGTGCCAGCAGCCCGACAGGGTTAAATGGCTACACCTTC.

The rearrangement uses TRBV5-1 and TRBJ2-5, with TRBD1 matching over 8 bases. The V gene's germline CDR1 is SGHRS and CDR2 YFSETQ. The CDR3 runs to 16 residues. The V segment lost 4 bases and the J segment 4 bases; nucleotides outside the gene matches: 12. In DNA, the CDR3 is TGCGCCAGCAGCCAAGGACAGGGAGAGGTGGTAGAGACCCAGTACTTC. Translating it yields CASSQGQGEVVETQYF.

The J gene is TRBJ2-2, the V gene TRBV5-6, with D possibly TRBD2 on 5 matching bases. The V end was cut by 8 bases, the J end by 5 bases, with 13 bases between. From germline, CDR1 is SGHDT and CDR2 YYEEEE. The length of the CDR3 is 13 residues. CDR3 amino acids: CASRKGETGELFF. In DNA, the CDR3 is TGTGCCAGTCGAAAGGGAGAAACCGGGGAGCTGTTTTTT.

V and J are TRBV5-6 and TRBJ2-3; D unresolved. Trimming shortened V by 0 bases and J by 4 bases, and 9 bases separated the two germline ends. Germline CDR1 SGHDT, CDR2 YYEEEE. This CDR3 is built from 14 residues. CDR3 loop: CASSLGPKADTQYF. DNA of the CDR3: TGTGCCAGCAGCTTGGGTCCTAAAGCAGATACGCAGTATTTT.

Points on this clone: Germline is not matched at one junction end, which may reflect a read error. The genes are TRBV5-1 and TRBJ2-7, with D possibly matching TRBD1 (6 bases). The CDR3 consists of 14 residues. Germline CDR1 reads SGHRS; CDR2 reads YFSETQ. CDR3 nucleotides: TGCGCCAGCAGCCGACAGGCATACTCCGACGAGCAGTACTTC. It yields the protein CASSRQAYSDEQYF.

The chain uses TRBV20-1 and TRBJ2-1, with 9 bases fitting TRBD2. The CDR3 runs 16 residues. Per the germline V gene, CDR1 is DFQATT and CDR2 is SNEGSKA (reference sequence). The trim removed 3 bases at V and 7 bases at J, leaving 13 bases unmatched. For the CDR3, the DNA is TGCAGTGCTAGTGCTTCCCTACTAGCGGGTGGGAATGAGCAGTTCTTC. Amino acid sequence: CSASASLLAGGNEQFF.